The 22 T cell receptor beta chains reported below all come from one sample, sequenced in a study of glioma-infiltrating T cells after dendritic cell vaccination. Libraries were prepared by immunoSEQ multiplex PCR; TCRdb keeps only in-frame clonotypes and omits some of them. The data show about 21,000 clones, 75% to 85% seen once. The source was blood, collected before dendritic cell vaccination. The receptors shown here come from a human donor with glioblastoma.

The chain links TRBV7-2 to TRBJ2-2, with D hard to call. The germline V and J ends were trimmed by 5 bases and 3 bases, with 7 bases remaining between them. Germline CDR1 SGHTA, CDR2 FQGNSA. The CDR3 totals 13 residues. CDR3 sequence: CASSATHTGELFF. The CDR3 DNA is TGTGCCAGCAGCGCTACTCACACCGGGGAGCTGTTTTTT.

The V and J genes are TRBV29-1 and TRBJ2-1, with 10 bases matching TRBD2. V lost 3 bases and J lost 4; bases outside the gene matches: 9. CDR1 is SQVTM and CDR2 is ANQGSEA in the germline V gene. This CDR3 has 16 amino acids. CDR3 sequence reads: CSVEGLTSGAYNEQFF. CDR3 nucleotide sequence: TGCAGCGTTGAGGGACTCACTAGCGGGGCTTACAATGAGCAGTTCTTC.

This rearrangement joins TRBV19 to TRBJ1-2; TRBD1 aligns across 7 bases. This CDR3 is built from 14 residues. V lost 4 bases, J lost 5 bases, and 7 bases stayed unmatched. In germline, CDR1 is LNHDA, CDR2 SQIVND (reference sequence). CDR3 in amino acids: CASSTPGTDYGYTF. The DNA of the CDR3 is TGTGCCAGTAGTACACCCGGGACAGATTATGGCTACACCTTC.

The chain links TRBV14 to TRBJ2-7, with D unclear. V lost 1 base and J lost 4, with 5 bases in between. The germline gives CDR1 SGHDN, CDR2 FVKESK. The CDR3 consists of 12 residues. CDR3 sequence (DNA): TGTGCCAGCAGCCAAGGAGATTACGAGCAGTACTTC. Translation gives CASSQGDYEQYF.

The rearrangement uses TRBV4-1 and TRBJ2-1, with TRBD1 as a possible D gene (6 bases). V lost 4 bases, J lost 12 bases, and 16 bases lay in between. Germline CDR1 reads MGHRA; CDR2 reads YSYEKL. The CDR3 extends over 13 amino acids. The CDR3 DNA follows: TGCGCCAGCAGCCCACCTTTGGGGGCTGTGCAGTTCTTC. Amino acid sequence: CASSPPLGAVQFF.

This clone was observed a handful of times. CDR3 protein: CASTPGAYEQYF. In DNA form, the CDR3 reads TGTGCCAGCACGCCAGGGGCCTACGAGCAGTACTTC. This chain connects TRBV2 to TRBJ2-7, with D maybe TRBD1 (6 bases). Trimming stripped 7 bases from V and 2 bases from J, with 9 bases between. The CDR3 has 12 residues. CDR1 is SNHLY, CDR2 FYNNEI, per germline.

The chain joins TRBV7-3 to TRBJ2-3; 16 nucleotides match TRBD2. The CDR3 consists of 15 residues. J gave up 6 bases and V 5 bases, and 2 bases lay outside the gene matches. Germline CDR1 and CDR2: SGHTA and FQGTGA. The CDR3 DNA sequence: TGTGCCAGCAGCCCGGGACTAGCGGGAGGGGATACGCAGTATTTT. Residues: CASSPGLAGGDTQYF.

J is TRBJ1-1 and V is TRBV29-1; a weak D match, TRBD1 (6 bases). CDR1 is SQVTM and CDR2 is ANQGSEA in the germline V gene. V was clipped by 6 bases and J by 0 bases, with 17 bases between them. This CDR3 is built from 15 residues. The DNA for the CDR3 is TGCAGCGTGGCTTTTACCGGGACACTGAACACTGAAGCTTTCTTT. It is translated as CSVAFTGTLNTEAFF.

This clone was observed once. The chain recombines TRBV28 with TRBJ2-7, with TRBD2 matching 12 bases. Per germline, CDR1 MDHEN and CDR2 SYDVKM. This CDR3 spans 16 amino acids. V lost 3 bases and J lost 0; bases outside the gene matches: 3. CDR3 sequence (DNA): TGTGCCAGCAGTTTTGGACTAGCGGGGCTCTCCTACGAGCAGTACTTC. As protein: CASSFGLAGLSYEQYF.

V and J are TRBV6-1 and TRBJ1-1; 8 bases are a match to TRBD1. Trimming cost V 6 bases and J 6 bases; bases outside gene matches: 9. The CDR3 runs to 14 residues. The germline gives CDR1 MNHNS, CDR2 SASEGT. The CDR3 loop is CASRKLDRVAEAFF. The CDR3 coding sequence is TGTGCCAGCAGGAAATTGGACAGGGTAGCTGAAGCTTTCTTT.

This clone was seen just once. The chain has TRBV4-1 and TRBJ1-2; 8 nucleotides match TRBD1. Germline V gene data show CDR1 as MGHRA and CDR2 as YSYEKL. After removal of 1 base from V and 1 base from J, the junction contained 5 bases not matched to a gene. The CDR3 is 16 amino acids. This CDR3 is CASSQARDRNNYGYTF. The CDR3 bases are TGCGCCAGCAGCCAAGCCCGGGACAGGAATAACTATGGCTACACCTTC.

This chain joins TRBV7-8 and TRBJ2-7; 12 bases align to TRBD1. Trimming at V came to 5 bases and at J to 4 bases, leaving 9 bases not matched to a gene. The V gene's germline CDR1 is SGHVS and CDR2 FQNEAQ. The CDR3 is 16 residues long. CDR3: CASSPGRDRGRYEQYF. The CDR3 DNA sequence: TGTGCCAGCAGCCCAGGCCGGGACAGGGGGCGATACGAGCAGTACTTC.

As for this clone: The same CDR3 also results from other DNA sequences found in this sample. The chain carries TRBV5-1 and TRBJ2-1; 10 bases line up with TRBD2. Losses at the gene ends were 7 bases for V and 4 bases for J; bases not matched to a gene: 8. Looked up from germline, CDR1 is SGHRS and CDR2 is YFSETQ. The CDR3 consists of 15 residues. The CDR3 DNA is TGCGCCAGCGCCGCGACTAGCGGGCAATACAATGAGCAGTTCTTC. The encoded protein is CASAATSGQYNEQFF.

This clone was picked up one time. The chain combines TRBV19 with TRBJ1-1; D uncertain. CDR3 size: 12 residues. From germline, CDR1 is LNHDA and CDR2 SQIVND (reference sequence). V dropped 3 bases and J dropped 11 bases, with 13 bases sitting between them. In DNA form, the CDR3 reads TGTGCCAGTAGTATCCCCGGGTTCGTGGCTTTCTTT. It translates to CASSIPGFVAFF.

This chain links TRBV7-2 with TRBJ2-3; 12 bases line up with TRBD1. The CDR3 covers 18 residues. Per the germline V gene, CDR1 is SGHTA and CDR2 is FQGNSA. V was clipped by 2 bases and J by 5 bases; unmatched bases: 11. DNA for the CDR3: TGTGCCAGCAGCTTAAAATCTCGGGACAGGGGGCTTGGAGATACGCAGTATTTT. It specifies CASSLKSRDRGLGDTQYF.

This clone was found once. For the CDR3, the DNA is TGTGCCAGCAAGGCGGGGGGAGTAGATACGCAGTATTTT. Translated: CASKAGGVDTQYF. The genes are TRBV11-2 and TRBJ2-3, with 8 bases identical to TRBD2. V lost 7 bases, J lost 5 bases, and 5 bases stayed unmatched. The CDR3 is made up of 13 amino acids. Germline CDR1 is SGHAT and CDR2 is FQNNGV.

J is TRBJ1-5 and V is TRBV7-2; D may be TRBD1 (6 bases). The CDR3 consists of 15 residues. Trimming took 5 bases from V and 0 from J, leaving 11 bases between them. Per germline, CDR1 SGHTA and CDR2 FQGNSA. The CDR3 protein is CASSRYRDSNQPQHF. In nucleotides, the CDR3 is TGTGCCAGCAGCCGCTACAGGGATAGCAATCAGCCCCAGCATTTT.

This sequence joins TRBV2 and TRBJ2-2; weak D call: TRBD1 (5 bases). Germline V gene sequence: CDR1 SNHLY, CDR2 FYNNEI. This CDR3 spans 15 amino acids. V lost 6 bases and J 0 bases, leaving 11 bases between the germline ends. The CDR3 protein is CASRKDSPNTGELFF. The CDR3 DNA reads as TGTGCCAGCAGGAAAGACAGCCCGAACACCGGGGAGCTGTTTTTT. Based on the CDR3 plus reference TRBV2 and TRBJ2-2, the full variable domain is EPEVTQTPSHQVTQMGQEVILRCVPISNHLYFYWYRQILGQKVEFLVSFYNNEISEKSEIFDDQFSVERPDGSNFTLKIRSTKLEDSAMYFCASRKDSPNTGELFFGEGSRLTVL.

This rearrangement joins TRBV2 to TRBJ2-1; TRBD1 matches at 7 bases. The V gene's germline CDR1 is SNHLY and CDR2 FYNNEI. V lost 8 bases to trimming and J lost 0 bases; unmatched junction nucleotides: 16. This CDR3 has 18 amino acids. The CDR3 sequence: CASWGQSLTGSSYNEQFF. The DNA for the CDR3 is TGTGCCAGCTGGGGACAGTCTCTAACGGGGAGCTCCTACAATGAGCAGTTCTTC. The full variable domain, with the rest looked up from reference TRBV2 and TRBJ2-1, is EPEVTQTPSHQVTQMGQEVILRCVPISNHLYFYWYRQILGQKVEFLVSFYNNEISEKSEIFDDQFSVERPDGSNFTLKIRSTKLEDSAMYFCASWGQSLTGSSYNEQFFGPGTRLTVL.

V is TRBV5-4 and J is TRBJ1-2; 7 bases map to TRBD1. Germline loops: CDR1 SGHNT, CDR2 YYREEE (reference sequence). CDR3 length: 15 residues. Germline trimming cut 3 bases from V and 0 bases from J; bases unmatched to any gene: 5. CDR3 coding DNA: TGTGCCAGCAGCTCGGGACAGCTTACTAACTATGGCTACACCTTC. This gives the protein CASSSGQLTNYGYTF.

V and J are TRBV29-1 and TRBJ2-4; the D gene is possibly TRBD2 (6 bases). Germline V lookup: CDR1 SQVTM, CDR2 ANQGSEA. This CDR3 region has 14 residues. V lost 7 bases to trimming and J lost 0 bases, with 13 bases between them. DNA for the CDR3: TGCAGCGCTACACACGGGGGAGCCAAAAACATTCAGTACTTC. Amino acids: CSATHGGAKNIQYF.

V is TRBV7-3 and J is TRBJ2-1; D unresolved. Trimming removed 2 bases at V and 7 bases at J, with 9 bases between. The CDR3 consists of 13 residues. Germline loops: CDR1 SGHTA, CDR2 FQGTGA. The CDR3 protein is CASSLARYNEQFF. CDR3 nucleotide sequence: TGTGCCAGCAGCTTAGCCAGGTATAATGAGCAGTTCTTC.